This TCR beta chain is from a study of monozygotic twins with cystic fibrosis. Study background: Libraries were built from 2.5 to 3 micrograms of fragmented DNA using about 16 PCR cycles. Study-level findings and limits: Age, concordance and disease severity did not associate with shared CDR3 numbers.

This clone was detected once. As yet, its antigen is unknown. Germline V gene lookup returns CDR1 SGHRS and CDR2 YFSETQ. The CDR3 is made up of 15 amino acids. V trimming: 3 bases; J trimming: 5 bases; junction bases outside the gene matches: 6. Clones were read by immunoSEQ multiplex PCR, and TCRdb kept only the in-frame ones, dropping some. Of 10,000 to 15,000 clones listed, almost 85% are singletons. This receptor was obtained from a man between 18 and 29 years old with cystic fibrosis. The J gene is TRBJ1-5, the V gene TRBV5-1, with 9 bases fitting TRBD1. Source material: blood. The DNA for the CDR3 is TGCGCCAGCAGCTCCACAGGGGGCCGGGATCAGCCCCAGCATTTT. Its protein is CASSSTGGRDQPQHF.